A selection of T cell receptor beta chains follows, all from one sample in a study of blood T cells in healthy people across ages. TCRdb passed the 5' RACE reads through MiXCR, listing each CDR3 protein once. The sample lists some 860,000 distinct CDR3 sequences, more than 50% occurring once. Input material: blood. Receptors were obtained from a man aged 35-49 years in good health. Each CDR3 is given with its conserved first and last residue. The D gene is left open where the match is weak. Clone size is not always given. Where it is, it says once, few, many or a class for expanded clones.

V	J	size	D	CDR3	DNA
TRBV7-6	TRBJ2-3	-	TRBD2	CASSLGGTSGGVNTQYF	TGTGCCAGCAGCTTAGGGGGGACTAGCGGGGGTGTAAATACGCAGTATTTT
TRBV10-3	TRBJ2-1	-	-	CATEVPRSYNEQFF	TGTGCCACCGAGGTTCCGCGCTCCTACAATGAGCAGTTCTTC
TRBV7-2	TRBJ2-7	-	-	CASSLQGGSPYEQYF	TGTGCCAGCAGCTTACAAGGAGGGTCCCCCTACGAGCAGTACTTC
TRBV6-6	TRBJ2-3	-	TRBD1	CASRSSGQRTDTQYF	TGTGCCAGCAGGTCGTCGGGACAGCGCACAGATACGCAGTATTTT
TRBV29-1	TRBJ2-2	-	-	CSVEAGPHTGELFF	TGCAGCGTTGAGGCGGGACCCCACACCGGGGAGCTGTTTTTT
TRBV24-1	TRBJ1-2	-	-	CATSDFRRGYGYTF	TGTGCCACCAGTGATTTCCGCAGGGGCTATGGCTACACCTTC
TRBV4-2	TRBJ1-2	-	-	CASSQEVSNYGYTF	TGTGCCAGCAGCCAGGAAGTCAGTAACTATGGCTACACCTTC
TRBV5-4	TRBJ2-4	-	TRBD1	CASSLPGQGAKNIQYF	TGTGCCAGCAGCTTGCCGGGACAGGGCGCCAAAAACATTCAGTACTTC
TRBV9	TRBJ1-2	-	-	CASSVDDRTYGYTF	TGTGCCAGCAGCGTAGATGACAGGACCTATGGCTACACCTTC
TRBV7-2	TRBJ2-1	-	TRBD2	CASSPVVLAVNEQFF	TGTGCCAGCAGCCCGGTCGTACTAGCGGTTAATGAGCAGTTCTTC
TRBV24-1	TRBJ1-2	-	TRBD1	CATAPGQGALTDGYTF	TGTGCCACGGCCCCGGGACAGGGGGCCCTGACGGATGGCTACACCTTC
TRBV4-2	TRBJ1-4	-	TRBD1	CASRPTGDWDDEKLFF	TGTGCCAGCAGACCGACAGGGGACTGGGATGATGAAAAACTGTTTTTT
TRBV13	TRBJ2-1	-	-	CASTASSYNEQFF	TGTGCCAGCACGGCCAGCTCCTACAATGAGCAGTTCTTC
TRBV5-1	TRBJ2-3	-	-	CASSLGARGSTDTQYF	TGCGCCAGCAGCCTGGGGGCTAGAGGGAGCACAGATACGCAGTATTTT
TRBV7-8	TRBJ2-3	few	-	CASSPVQGGDTQYF	TGTGCCAGCAGCCCTGTTCAGGGGGGGGACACGCAGTATTTT
TRBV27	TRBJ1-6	few	-	CASSLVLGNSPLHF	TGTGCCAGCAGCCTTGTTTTGGGTAATTCACCCCTCCACTTT
TRBV12-3/TRBV12-4	TRBJ2-3	few	TRBD2	CASSLDGAGATDTQYF	TGTGCCAGCAGTTTAGATGGAGCGGGAGCCACAGATACGCAGTATTTT
TRBV20-1	TRBJ2-3	-	-	CSASGQSTDTQYF	TGCAGTGCGAGCGGGCAAAGCACAGATACGCAGTATTTT
TRBV7-2	TRBJ2-5	-	TRBD2	CASSLGLAGGAQYF	TGTGCCAGCAGCCTCGGACTAGCGGGAGGGGCGCAGTACTTC
TRBV20-1	TRBJ2-3	-	-	CSARGPPGRRVSTDTQYF	TGCAGTGCTAGAGGACCCCCCGGCCGTCGAGTAAGCACAGATACGCAGTATTTT
TRBV30	TRBJ2-5	-	-	CAWSVAGVETQYF	TGTGCCTGGAGTGTAGCAGGGGTCGAGACCCAGTACTTC
TRBV9	TRBJ2-7	-	TRBD1	CASSVGRTGGYEQYF	TGTGCCAGCAGCGTAGGGCGGACAGGGGGCTACGAGCAGTACTTC
TRBV14	TRBJ2-1	-	-	CASSQVRWGEQFF	TGTGCCAGCAGCCAAGTTAGATGGGGTGAACAGTTCTTC
TRBV6-6	TRBJ2-3	-	TRBD2	CATTLGGRSSDTQYF	TGTGCCACCACCCTGGGAGGGAGGAGCTCAGATACGCAGTATTTT
TRBV20-1	TRBJ1-2	-	-	CSAPDRSYGYTF	TGCAGTGCTCCTGACAGGTCCTATGGCTACACCTTC
TRBV2	TRBJ2-3	-	-	CASRAQGFVPTDTQYF	TGTGCCAGCAGAGCTCAGGGGTTCGTTCCCACAGATACGCAGTATTTT
TRBV6-5	TRBJ2-7	-	TRBD2	CASSYRSVGGRNEQYF	TGTGCCAGCAGTTATAGGTCGGTGGGGGGGAGAAACGAGCAGTACTTC
TRBV11-3	TRBJ2-1	-	TRBD2	CASSPAIAGGWNEQFF	TGTGCCAGCAGCCCCGCAATAGCGGGGGGTTGGAATGAGCAGTTCTTC